Shown below are 10 T cell receptor beta chains from a single sample sequenced in a study of blood T cells in healthy people across ages. The second PCR ran about 6 to 11 cycles with a sample-barcoded 5' primer and J-beta primers. TCRdb re-derived calls from the 5' RACE reads in MiXCR, one entry per CDR3 protein. The sample records 1,500,000 or so distinct CDR3 sequences, around 55% being singletons. Sequencing was performed on blood. These receptor sequences come from a man younger than 35 in good health.

The chain employs TRBV3-1 and TRBJ2-3; D possibly matches TRBD1 or TRBD2 (5 bases each). From germline, CDR1 is LGHDT and CDR2 YNNKEL (reference sequence). V gave up 3 bases and J gave up 10 bases, with 14 bases separating them. The CDR3 is 13 residues long. CDR3 DNA sequence: TGTGCCAGCAGCCAGCTGCCAGGGACCCCGCAGTATTTT. Translated: CASSQLPGTPQYF.

J is TRBJ2-1 and V is TRBV20-1, with D unclear. The germline gives CDR1 DFQATT, CDR2 SNEGSKA (reference sequence). V was trimmed by 3 bases and J by 0 bases, leaving 12 bases between them. The CDR3 totals 15 residues. The DNA of the CDR3 is TGCAGTGCTAGTTTGTGGACCGACTCCTACAATGAGCAGTTCTTC. Its translation is CSASLWTDSYNEQFF.

V is TRBV12-3 or TRBV12-4 and J is TRBJ2-7; D not certain. With the DNA end fitting TRBJ2-1 better, the J assignment may be wrong. This CDR3 spans 12 amino acids. Written as DNA, the CDR3 is TGTGCCAGCAGTCTCCTTTTTAATGAGCAGTTCTTC. Its translation: CASSLLFNEQFF.

This chain connects TRBV7-9 to TRBJ1-1; 7 bases line up with TRBD1. The CDR3 length is 13 residues. Trimming took 5 bases from V and 7 from J; bases not matched to a gene: 7. Germline V gene lookup returns CDR1 SEHNR and CDR2 FQNEAQ (reference sequence). The CDR3 sequence: CASSPRDSLEAFF. The CDR3 DNA reads TGTGCCAGCAGCCCCCGGGACAGCCTTGAAGCTTTCTTT.

This clonotype was counted between two and nine times. This rearrangement joins TRBV20-1 to TRBJ2-3; D possibly corresponds to TRBD2 (6 bases). The V gene's germline CDR1 is DFQATT and CDR2 SNEGSKA (reference sequence). Trimming removed 6 bases at V and 1 base at J, with 14 bases between. The CDR3 runs to 14 residues. CDR3 loop: CSATRGTGTDTQYF. Here the CDR3 DNA reads TGCAGTGCCACCCGCGGGACGGGCACAGATACGCAGTATTTT.

For this clonotype: A junction end diverges from the germline sequence, so it may reflect a read error. The chain joins TRBV27 to TRBJ2-5; D gene uncertain. Germline V gene sequence: CDR1 MNHEY, CDR2 SMNVEV (reference sequence). The CDR3 length is 16 residues. The CDR3 spells CASKPLGAAFQETRYF. The CDR3 nucleotides read TGTGCCAGCAAACCCTTGGGTGCCGCTTTCCAAGAGACCCGGTACTTC.

The gene calls are TRBV20-1 and TRBJ1-1; D might be TRBD1 (5 bases). CDR1 is DFQATT, CDR2 SNEGSKA, per germline (reference sequence). V was trimmed by 6 bases and J by 3 bases, leaving 14 bases between them. This CDR3 region has 13 residues. The CDR3 loop reads CSAGTPWDTEAFF. The CDR3 DNA is TGCAGTGCCGGGACGCCGTGGGACACTGAAGCTTTCTTT.

Here the CDR3 DNA reads TGTGCCAGCAGTCAGGGCGCTTACAGCAATCAGCCCCAGCATTTT. It specifies CASSQGAYSNQPQHF. The chain employs TRBV12-3 or TRBV12-4 and TRBJ1-5; D is possibly TRBD1 (5 bases). Trimming removed 5 bases at V and 1 base at J, with 12 bases between. This CDR3 region has 15 residues.

The chain links TRBV2 to TRBJ1-5; D is ambiguous. Germline loops: CDR1 SNHLY, CDR2 FYNNEI. V dropped 7 bases and J dropped 6 bases, with 22 bases sitting between them. The CDR3 has 16 amino acids. For the CDR3, the DNA is TGTGCCAGCAACACATTGGGTCCCGGGTACCCTCAGCCCCAGCATTTT. Translated, it gives CASNTLGPGYPQPQHF.

CDR3: CASSYHRVGTDTQYF. The CDR3 bases are TGTGCCAGCAGTTACCACAGGGTGGGCACAGATACGCAGTATTTT. J is TRBJ2-3 and V is TRBV6-2 or TRBV6-3; possibly TRBD1 for D (6 bases). Germline V gene data show CDR1 as MNHEY and CDR2 as SVGEGT. V was clipped by 2 bases and J by 1 base, with 10 bases between them. The CDR3 covers 15 residues.